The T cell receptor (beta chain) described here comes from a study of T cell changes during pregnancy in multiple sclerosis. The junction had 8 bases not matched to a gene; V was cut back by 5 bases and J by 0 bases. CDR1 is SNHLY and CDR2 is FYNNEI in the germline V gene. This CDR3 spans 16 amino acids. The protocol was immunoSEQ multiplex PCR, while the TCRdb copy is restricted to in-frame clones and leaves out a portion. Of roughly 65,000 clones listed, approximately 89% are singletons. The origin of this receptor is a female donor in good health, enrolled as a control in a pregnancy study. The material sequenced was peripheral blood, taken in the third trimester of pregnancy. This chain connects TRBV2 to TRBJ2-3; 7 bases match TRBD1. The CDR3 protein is CASSLQGRPSTDTQYF. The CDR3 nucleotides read TGTGCCAGCAGTTTACAGGGGCGACCAAGCACAGATACGCAGTATTTT.